The 6 T cell receptor beta chains below all came from one sample that was sequenced in a study of PD-1 blockade in classical Hodgkin lymphoma (dated by TCRdb to about 2020). Library prep was done by the immunoSEQ multiplex PCR assay. Entries here come from immuneACCESS through TCRdb and include only in-frame sequences with V and J called. Some clones fail to appear in such tables; in the studies checked, an unresolved V gene covers under half of the shortfall, and the cause of the remainder is unknown. The sample includes fewer than 35,000 clones, with about four fifths observed a single time. The top ten clonotypes cover about 18% of the sample. The sample's time point label, decoded: cycle 4 day 1 (C4D1), after 5 to 7 weeks of nivolumab. All trial patients had relapsed after autologous stem cell transplantation, with cohorts A, B and C differing in prior brentuximab vedotin exposure. The sample here was peripheral blood mononuclear cells (PBMCs), taken before the fourth cycle of nivolumab. These receptors were collected from a human donor with classical Hodgkin lymphoma.

The CDR3, as DNA: TGCGCCAGCAGCTTGGTAGATGAGCAGTTCTTC. Translating it yields CASSLVDEQFF. The chain has TRBV5-1 and TRBJ2-1; the D is unclear. Trimming shortened V by 0 bases and J by 8 bases, and 3 bases separated the two germline ends. The length of the CDR3 is 11 residues. CDR1 and CDR2 (germline): SGHRS, YFSETQ.

J is TRBJ2-2 and V is TRBV7-3, with D unclear. Germline CDR1 reads SGHTA; CDR2 reads FQGTGA. The V end lost 4 bases, the J end lost 3 bases, and 6 bases lay between the germline ends. The CDR3 is made up of 13 amino acids. The CDR3 reads CASSSTYTGELFF. CDR3 sequence (DNA): TGTGCCAGCAGCTCTACATACACCGGGGAGCTGTTTTTT.

This chain links TRBV7-9 with TRBJ2-1; 11 bases align to TRBD1. Germline V CDR1 and CDR2: SEHNR, FQNEAQ (reference sequence). The CDR3 length is 16 residues. After removal of 5 bases from V and 9 bases from J, the junction contained 12 bases not matched to a gene. The CDR3: CASSNTGTGGVGEQFF. In nucleotides, the CDR3 is TGTGCCAGCAGCAATACCGGGACAGGGGGAGTAGGTGAGCAGTTCTTC.

V is TRBV7-6 and J is TRBJ1-1; possibly TRBD1 for D (6 bases). This CDR3 spans 15 amino acids. Trimming removed 5 bases at V and 0 bases at J, with 13 bases between. The germline gives CDR1 SGHVS, CDR2 FNYEAQ. CDR3 nucleotide sequence: TGTGCCAGCAGCCGGGACAATCTCCTGAACACTGAAGCTTTCTTT. This encodes CASSRDNLLNTEAFF.

This chain links TRBV4-2 with TRBJ2-5; D possibly matches TRBD1 or TRBD2 (5 bases each). CDR3 length: 16 residues. Per germline, CDR1 LGHNA and CDR2 YNFKEQ. V was cut by 0 bases and J by 6 bases, with 17 bases left in between. The CDR3 reads CASSQDFGDPWQTQYF. The CDR3 bases are TGTGCCAGCAGCCAAGATTTTGGGGACCCTTGGCAGACCCAGTACTTC.

This chain uses TRBV4-1 with TRBJ2-2, with D hard to call. V was shortened by 5 bases and J by 5 bases, with 9 bases between the two germline ends. The CDR3 totals 13 residues. The germline V gene has CDR1 MGHRA and CDR2 YSYEKL. The CDR3, as DNA: TGCGCCAGCAGCTATCTGGAGACCGGGGAGCTGTTTTTT. This codes for CASSYLETGELFF.